The 8 T cell receptor beta chains presented below share a single source sample, sequenced in a study of T cell responses to AZD1222 COVID-19 vaccine. Assay: immunoSEQ multiplex PCR; the TCRdb copy retains only in-frame clones and omits some. The sample has 84,000 or so clones, about 90% seen once. Sequencing was performed on peripheral blood, taken on day 0 of AZD1222 vaccination. All receptors derive from an adult in good health.

The chain recombines TRBV6-5 with TRBJ2-5, with D perhaps matching TRBD2 (5 bases). This CDR3 has 14 amino acids. Deletions cut 7 bases from V and 2 bases from J, with 14 bases between. Looked up from germline, CDR1 is MNHEY and CDR2 is SVGAGI. The CDR3: CASKRVPGQETQYF. The CDR3 DNA reads TGTGCCAGCAAGAGGGTACCGGGTCAAGAGACCCAGTACTTC.

CDR3 protein: CASRMNGTSEPYEQYF. The CDR3 nucleotides are TGTGCCAGCAGGATGAACGGGACTAGTGAACCCTACGAGCAGTACTTC. This chain connects TRBV21-1 to TRBJ2-7; TRBD2 reflects the table's D call only, with no check against the DNA. TRBV21-1 is described as a pseudogene. The CDR3 extends over 16 amino acids.

This clone was seen a few times. J is TRBJ2-2 and V is TRBV14; 8 bases fit TRBD1. With V trimmed by 6 bases and J by 3 bases, 9 bases remained unmatched. There are 16 residues in the CDR3. Germline CDR1 reads SGHDN; CDR2 reads FVKESK. The CDR3 is CASSRINRGDTGELFF. The CDR3, as DNA: TGTGCCAGCAGTCGGATTAACAGGGGGGACACCGGGGAGCTGTTTTTT.

The CDR3 DNA reads as TGTGCCAGCAGCTCCTTCTTCTTGGGGTCGAGCTCTGGGGCCAACGTCCTGACTTTC. This encodes CASSSFFLGSSSGANVLTF. The chain recombines TRBV6-6 with TRBJ2-6; no clear D gene. Between the trimmed V and J ends, which lost 6 bases and 0 bases, there was a span of 21 bases. This CDR3 has 19 residues. Germline CDR1 is MNHNY and CDR2 is SVGAGI (reference sequence).

The chain couples TRBV3-1 (or the pseudogene TRBV3-2) to TRBJ2-1; 8 nucleotides match TRBD2. The V gene end was trimmed by 1 base and the J gene end by 7 bases; junction bases not matched to a gene: 9. The CDR3 has 16 residues. From germline, CDR1 is LGHDT and CDR2 YNNKEL (reference sequence). CDR3 nucleotides: TGTGCCAGCAGCCAAGTTATCGGGAGGGCCTCTAATGAGCAGTTCTTC. This translates into CASSQVIGRASNEQFF.

The chain couples TRBV20-1 to TRBJ1-2; 10 nucleotides line up with TRBD1. Germline CDR1 DFQATT, CDR2 SNEGSKA (reference sequence). This CDR3 is 14 amino acids long. With V trimmed by 3 bases and J by 4 bases, 5 bases remained unmatched. CDR3 coding DNA: TGCAGTGCTAGTAGACAGGGGGCTGGCTATGGCTACACCTTC. It translates to CSASRQGAGYGYTF.

This clone was counted once. The V gene is TRBV3-1 (or the pseudogene TRBV3-2), the J gene TRBJ1-5; 7 nucleotides agree with TRBD1. Germline CDR1 reads LGHDT; CDR2 reads YNNKEL (reference sequence). The CDR3 consists of 14 residues. Germline trimming cut 4 bases from V and 9 bases from J; bases unmatched to any gene: 9. The CDR3 protein is CASSLSRGQRPQHF. The CDR3 DNA follows: TGTGCCAGCAGCCTATCGAGGGGGCAGCGGCCCCAGCATTTT.

This clone was found once. The V gene is TRBV5-6, the J gene TRBJ2-5, with D maybe TRBD2 (5 bases). The germline V gene encodes CDR1 SGHDT and CDR2 YYEEEE. The CDR3 has 13 residues. V was cut by 2 bases and J by 4 bases, with 9 bases left in between. The CDR3 protein is CASSFRTGETQYF. In DNA form, the CDR3 reads TGTGCCAGCAGCTTTAGGACTGGAGAGACCCAGTACTTC.